This TCR beta chain originates from a study of blood T cell repertoires in COVID-19. Study-level background: COVID-19 samples collected from the United States, Italy and Spain covered acute and convalescent phases.

Generated by immunoSEQ multiplex PCR, the TCRdb table keeps only in-frame clones and is missing some. Of 200,000 to 300,000 clones listed, approximately 83% are singletons. The germline gives CDR1 SGHVS, CDR2 FNYEAQ. V gave up 1 base and J gave up 11 bases, with 14 bases separating them. CDR3 length: 14 amino acids. The chain couples TRBV7-6 to TRBJ1-4; D is possibly TRBD1 (5 bases). The receptor's source is a human donor in a cohort sampled during active COVID-19. The sequenced material came from peripheral blood. This chain's CDR3 is CASSLEGDRRKLFF. The CDR3 DNA reads as TGTGCCAGCAGCTTAGAAGGGGATCGAAGGAAACTGTTTTTT. Using reference TRBV7-6 and TRBJ1-4 for the parts outside the CDR3, the full variable domain is GAGVSQSPRYKVTKRGQDVALRCDPISGHVSLYWYRQALGQGPEFLTYFNYEAQQDKSGLPNDRFSAERPEGSISTLTIQRTEQRDSAMYRCASSLEGDRRKLFFGSGTQLSVL.